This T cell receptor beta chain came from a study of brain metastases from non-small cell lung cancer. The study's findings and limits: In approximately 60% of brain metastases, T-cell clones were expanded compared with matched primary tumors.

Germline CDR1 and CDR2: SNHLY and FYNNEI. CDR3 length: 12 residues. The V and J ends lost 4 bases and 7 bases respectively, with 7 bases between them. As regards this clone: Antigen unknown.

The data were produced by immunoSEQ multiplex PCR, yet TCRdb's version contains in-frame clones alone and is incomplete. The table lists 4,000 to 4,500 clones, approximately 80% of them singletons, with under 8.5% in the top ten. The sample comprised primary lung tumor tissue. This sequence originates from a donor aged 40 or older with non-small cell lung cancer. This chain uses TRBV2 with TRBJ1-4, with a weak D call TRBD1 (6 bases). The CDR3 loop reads CASSGDIEKLFF. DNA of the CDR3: TGTGCCAGCAGTGGGGACATTGAAAAACTGTTTTTT.